The clone carrying this T cell receptor (beta chain) was seen many times. Deletions cut 4 bases from V and 5 bases from J, with 16 bases between. This CDR3 is 15 amino acids long. This record comes from a study of CD8+CD57+ T cells in acquired aplastic anemia. TCR beta VDJ and CDR3 profiling used genomic DNA as template. MiXCR, run by TCRdb on the reads, gives a single entry per CDR3 protein. The sample includes more than 40,000 distinct CDR3 sequences, roughly 69% of them seen just once. The genes are TRBV12-3 or TRBV12-4 and TRBJ2-3; the D call may be TRBD1 or TRBD2 (5 bases each). Sequenced sample: sorted CD4+, CD8+, or CD8+CD57+ T cells (not recorded which) from PBMCs. The source of this sequence is a human donor in good health, serving as a control. CDR3 nucleotides: TGTGCCAGCAGTTCCAACCGAGGGGACCTAGATACGCAGTATTTT. It codes for CASSSNRGDLDTQYF.